This section outlines one TCR beta chain sequence together with its context. Its antigen is unknown. These data originate in a study of graft-versus-host responses after intestinal transplantation. Study-wide results and limits: Early after transplant, HvG declines were associated with peak levels of circulating GvH clones.

The repertoire was sequenced with immunoSEQ multiplex PCR; TCRdb's copy has only in-frame clones and lacks some. Of tens of thousands of clones in the sample, about 92% were seen once. CDR1 SEHNR and CDR2 FQNEAQ come from the germline V gene (reference sequence). CDR3 length: 15 residues. The clonotype was recovered from a human patient who received an intestinal transplant, so some T cells may come from the graft donor. This material consisted of PBMCs, taken 66 days after intestinal transplant. V gene TRBV7-9 combines with J gene TRBJ2-5; 7 bases are shared with TRBD1. The DNA end lines up better with TRBJ2-7; the J call may be wrong. In nucleotides, the CDR3 is TGTGCCAGCAGCCCTGGACAGCGGACAGGCTACGAGCAGTACTTC. The encoded protein is CASSPGQRTGYEQYF.